This paragraph covers one T cell receptor (beta chain) sequence. The CDR3 loop spans 16 amino acids. CDR1 is SGHRS and CDR2 is YFSETQ in the germline V gene. V was pared by 1 base and J by 6 bases, with 9 bases of the junction left unmatched. The sample is drawn from a study of control samples from healthy donors and cancer patients. Produced via immunoSEQ multiplex PCR; TCRdb's table is partial and in-frame only. The sample lists 130,000 or so clones; about 92% were seen once. This TCR came from a woman between 50 and 59 years old in good health. The rearrangement uses TRBV5-1 and TRBJ2-7, with 11 bases identical to TRBD2. The sequenced sample consisted of blood. CDR3 residues: CASSLISSGGSSEQYF. CDR3 coding DNA: TGCGCCAGCAGCTTGATTTCTAGCGGGGGGTCGAGCGAGCAGTACTTC.